Sequencing of this T cell receptor (beta chain) was carried out in a study of blood T cell repertoires in COVID-19. In the original processing: Quantification of nucleated cells was approximated via reference gene primer amplification. This table comes from immunoSEQ multiplex PCR, and its TCRdb copy is limited to in-frame clones, with some not included. That table furnishes V, J and clone size, whereas the DNA furnished D and trimming. The sample has some 35,000 clones; 80% to 90% are singletons. The V end lost 5 bases, the J end lost 4 bases, and 16 bases lay between the germline ends. CDR1 is LGHDT and CDR2 is YNNKEL in the germline V gene (reference sequence). This CDR3 comprises 15 residues.

The chain combines TRBV3-1 (or the pseudogene TRBV3-2) with TRBJ2-3; D may be TRBD1 (6 bases). The source is a man between 60 and 75 years old with active COVID-19. Sequences were obtained from peripheral blood. The CDR3 reads CASSSRDTTADTQYF. The CDR3 coding sequence is TGTGCCAGCAGCTCCCGGGACACCACAGCAGATACGCAGTATTTT.